The entry below gives a single T cell receptor beta chain sequence along with its context. Its antigen is undetermined. The junction departs from germline at one end; a sequencing error may be responsible. Each CDR3 protein gets one entry after TCRdb re-called the 5' RACE reads with MiXCR. The sample holds some 1,700,000 distinct CDR3 sequences; about 31% are singletons and the top ten take about 0.3%. This entry is derived from a study of identical twins. Overall study results and limits: Out-of-frame TCR alpha sharing observed in monozygotic twins exceeded model estimates.

Germline CDR1 and CDR2: SGHVS and FNYEAQ. There are 12 residues in the CDR3. The receptor was isolated from a newborn girl in good health. The chain has TRBV7-6 and TRBJ1-6, with D tentatively TRBD1 (5 bases). The sequenced sample consisted of cord blood. The DNA of the CDR3 is TGTGCCAGCAGCCATCAGGGTTCACCCCCCCACTTT. Protein: CASSHQGSPPHF.